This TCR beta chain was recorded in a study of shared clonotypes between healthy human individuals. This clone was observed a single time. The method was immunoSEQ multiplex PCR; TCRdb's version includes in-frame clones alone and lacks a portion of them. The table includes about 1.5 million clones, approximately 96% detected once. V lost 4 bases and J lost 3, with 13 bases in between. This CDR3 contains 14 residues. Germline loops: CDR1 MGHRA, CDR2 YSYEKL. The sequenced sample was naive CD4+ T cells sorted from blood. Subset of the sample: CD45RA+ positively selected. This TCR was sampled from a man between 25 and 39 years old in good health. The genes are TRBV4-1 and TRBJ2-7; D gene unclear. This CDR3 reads CASSPTDTLYEQYF. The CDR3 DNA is TGCGCCAGCAGCCCTACTGATACCCTCTACGAGCAGTACTTC.